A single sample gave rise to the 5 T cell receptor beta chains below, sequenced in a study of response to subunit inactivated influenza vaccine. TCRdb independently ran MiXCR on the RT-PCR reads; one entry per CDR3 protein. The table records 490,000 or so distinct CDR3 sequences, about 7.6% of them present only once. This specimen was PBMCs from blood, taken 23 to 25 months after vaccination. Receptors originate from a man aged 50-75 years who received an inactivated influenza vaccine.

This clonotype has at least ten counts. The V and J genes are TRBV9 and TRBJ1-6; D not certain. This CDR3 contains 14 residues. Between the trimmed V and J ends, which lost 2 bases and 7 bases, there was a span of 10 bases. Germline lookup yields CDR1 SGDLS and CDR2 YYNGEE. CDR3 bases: TGTGCCAGCAGCGTTCGGACGGAAAATTCACCCCTCCACTTT. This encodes CASSVRTENSPLHF.

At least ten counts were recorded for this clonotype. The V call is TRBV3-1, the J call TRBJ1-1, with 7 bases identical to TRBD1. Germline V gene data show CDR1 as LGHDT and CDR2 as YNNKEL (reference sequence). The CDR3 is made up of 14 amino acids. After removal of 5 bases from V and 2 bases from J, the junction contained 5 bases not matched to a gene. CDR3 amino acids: CASSSRQGNTEAFF. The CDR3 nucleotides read TGTGCCAGCAGCTCCCGACAGGGAAACACTGAAGCTTTCTTT.

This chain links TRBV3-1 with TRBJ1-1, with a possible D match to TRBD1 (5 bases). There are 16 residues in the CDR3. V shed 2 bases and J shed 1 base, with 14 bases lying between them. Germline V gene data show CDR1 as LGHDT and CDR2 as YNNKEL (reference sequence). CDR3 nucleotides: TGTGCCAGCAGCCAAATGGGCCCGGGGACGAACACTGAAGCTTTCTTT. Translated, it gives CASSQMGPGTNTEAFF.

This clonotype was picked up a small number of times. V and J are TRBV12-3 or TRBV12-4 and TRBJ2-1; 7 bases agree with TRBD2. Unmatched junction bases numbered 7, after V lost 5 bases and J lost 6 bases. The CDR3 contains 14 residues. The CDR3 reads CASSGYRTSNEQFF. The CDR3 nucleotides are TGTGCCAGCAGTGGATATCGGACTAGCAATGAGCAGTTCTTC.

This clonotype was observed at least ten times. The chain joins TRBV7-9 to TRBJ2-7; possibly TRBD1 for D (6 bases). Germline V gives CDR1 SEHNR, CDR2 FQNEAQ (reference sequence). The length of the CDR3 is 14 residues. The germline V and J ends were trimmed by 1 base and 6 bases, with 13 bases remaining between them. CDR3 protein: CASSLGGRGGEQYF. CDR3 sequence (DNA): TGTGCCAGCAGCTTAGGAGGCAGGGGTGGCGAGCAGTACTTC. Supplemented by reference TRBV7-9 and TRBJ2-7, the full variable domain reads DTGVSQNPRHKITKRGQNVTFRCDPISEHNRLYWYRQTLGQGPEFLTYFQNEAQLEKSRLLSDRFSAERPKGSFSTLEIQRTEQGDSAMYLCASSLGGRGGEQYFGPGTRLTVT.